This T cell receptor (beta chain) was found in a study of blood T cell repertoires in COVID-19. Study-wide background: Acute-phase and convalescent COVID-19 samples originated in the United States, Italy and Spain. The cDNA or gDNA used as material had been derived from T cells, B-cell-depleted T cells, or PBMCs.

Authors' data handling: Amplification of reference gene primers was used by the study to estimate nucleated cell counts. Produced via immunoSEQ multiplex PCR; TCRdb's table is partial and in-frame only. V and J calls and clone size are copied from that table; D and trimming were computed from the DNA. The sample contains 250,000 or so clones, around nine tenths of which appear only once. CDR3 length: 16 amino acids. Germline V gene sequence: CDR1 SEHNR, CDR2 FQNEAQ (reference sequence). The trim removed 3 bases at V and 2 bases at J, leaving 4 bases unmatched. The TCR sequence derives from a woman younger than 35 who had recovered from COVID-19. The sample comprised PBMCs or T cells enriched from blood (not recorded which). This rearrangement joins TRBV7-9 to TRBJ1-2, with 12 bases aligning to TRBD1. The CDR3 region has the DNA TGTGCCAGCAGCTTGGGACAGGGGGCCGGGAACTATGGCTACACCTTC. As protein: CASSLGQGAGNYGYTF.